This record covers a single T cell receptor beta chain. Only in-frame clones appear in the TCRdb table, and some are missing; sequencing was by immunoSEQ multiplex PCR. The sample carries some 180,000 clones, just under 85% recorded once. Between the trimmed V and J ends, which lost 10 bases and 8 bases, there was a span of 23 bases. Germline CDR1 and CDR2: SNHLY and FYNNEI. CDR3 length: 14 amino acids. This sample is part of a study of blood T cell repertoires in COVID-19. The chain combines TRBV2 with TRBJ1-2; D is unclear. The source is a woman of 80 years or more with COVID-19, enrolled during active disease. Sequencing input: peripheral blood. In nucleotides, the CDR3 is TGTGCCACCGACTCACGGGTAGGAGTTGGAGGCTACACCTTC. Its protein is CATDSRVGVGGYTF.